The rows below give T cell receptor beta chains drawn from one sample of a study of T-cell reconstitution after alpha-beta-depleted transplantation in children. TCRdb analysed the PCR reads with MiXCR anew, one entry per CDR3 protein. The sample yields hundreds of thousands of distinct CDR3 sequences, around 20% seen once. The specimen was PBMCs from the stem cell graft donor, collected from the stem cell graft. Receptors originate from a human donor who donated a stem cell graft to a child with acute lymphoblastic leukemia. Each CDR3 is given with its conserved first and last residue. Each record gives: D gene, J gene, clone size, V gene, CDR3 DNA, CDR3 protein. The D gene is left open where the match is weak. Expanded clones are given a class, and other clones once, few, many or no size at all.

TRBD1 | TRBJ1-1 | . | TRBV20-1 | TGCAGTGCCGCGACAGGGGAAGCTTTCTTT | CSAATGEAFF
. | TRBJ2-1 | . | TRBV21-1 | TGTGCCAGCAGCAAATTGCCTAGCGGGAAATCCAATGAGCAGTTCTTC | CASSKLPSGKSNEQFF
. | TRBJ2-5 | . | TRBV6-2/TRBV6-3 | TGTGCCAGCAGTTCGGAGTCTTGGTACCAAGAGACCCAGTACTTC | CASSSESWYQETQYF
TRBD1 | TRBJ1-5 | few | TRBV27 | TGTGCCAGCAGTAGGGGGACAGGGTGGAATCAGCCCCAGCATTTT | CASSRGTGWNQPQHF
TRBD2 | TRBJ2-2 | few | TRBV12-3/TRBV12-4 | TGTGCCAGCAGTTTTATAACGGGAGGCCCCGGGGAGCTGTTTTTT | CASSFITGGPGELFF
. | TRBJ1-1 | . | TRBV4-1 | TGCGCCAGCAGCCCAGGACCGACAGGCGTTAACACTGAAGCTTTCTTT | CASSPGPTGVNTEAFF
TRBD1 | TRBJ1-2 | . | TRBV3-1 | TGTGCCAGCAGCCAATCGGACAGGGACAATGGCTACACCTTC | CASSQSDRDNGYTF
TRBD1 | TRBJ2-1 | many | TRBV5-5 | TGTGCCAGCAGCGTGGGACAGGTCTACTCCTACAATGAGCAGTTCTTC | CASSVGQVYSYNEQFF
. | TRBJ1-6 | few | TRBV19 | TGTGCCACCACGACAGCTTTGGGGGATTCACCCCTCCACTTT | CATTTALGDSPLHF
. | TRBJ2-7 | . | TRBV12-3/TRBV12-4 | TGTGCCAGCAGTTTTCTACTAGCAGGGTACTACGAGCAGTACTTC | CASSFLLAGYYEQYF
. | TRBJ1-1 | few | TRBV29-1 | TGCAGCGTTGAAGATCGTGGGGAGGTAGTCGCTGAAGCTTTCTTT | CSVEDRGEVVAEAFF
. | TRBJ2-3 | . | TRBV12-3/TRBV12-4 | TGTGCCAGCAGTTCCCCGGGGCCTAGCACAGATACGCAGTATTTT | CASSSPGPSTDTQYF
TRBD2 | TRBJ2-1 | . | TRBV30 | TGTGCCTGGGGTAGCGGGAAAAGGCGTTTTGATGAGCAGTTCTTC | CAWGSGKRRFDEQFF
. | TRBJ2-4 | . | TRBV10-3 | TGTGCCATCAGGCCGGAGGGGTTAGCCAAAAACATTCAGTACTTC | CAIRPEGLAKNIQYF
. | TRBJ2-1 | few | TRBV6-5 | TGTGCCAGCAGTTATACCCCGGCAGGAAGCTACAATGAGCAGTTCTTC | CASSYTPAGSYNEQFF
. | TRBJ1-2 | few | TRBV20-1 | TGCAGTGCTAGCTCAGTCCTTAACTATGGCTACACCTTC | CSASSVLNYGYTF
. | TRBJ2-3 | few | TRBV12-3/TRBV12-4 | TGTGCCAGCACGTTTCAAAACGGGAATACGCAGTATTTT | CASTFQNGNTQYF
. | TRBJ2-3 | . | TRBV4-1 | TGCGCCAGCAGGCCCCTAACGCGGGGACCGGCAGATACGCAGTATTTT | CASRPLTRGPADTQYF
TRBD2 | TRBJ2-3 | . | TRBV29-1 | TGCAGCGTCCTATGGCTTGATCTAGCGGCTAAGACCGCGACCACAGATACGCAGTATTTT | CSVLWLDLAAKTATTDTQYF
. | TRBJ1-2 | few | TRBV27 | TGTGCCAGCAGTTTACTCGGACCGGGCGGTGGCTACACCTTC | CASSLLGPGGGYTF
. | TRBJ2-1 | . | TRBV20-1 | TGCAGTGCACCGAGCACTGAGCAGTTCTTC | CSAPSTEQFF
TRBD1 | TRBJ2-7 | few | TRBV7-9 | TGTGCCAGCAGGCGGACAGGTAGCTCCTACGAGCAGTACTTC | CASRRTGSSYEQYF
. | TRBJ2-3 | . | TRBV18 | TGTGCCAGCTCACAATACACAGATACGCAGTATTTT | CASSQYTDTQYF
TRBD2 | TRBJ2-1 | few | TRBV12-3/TRBV12-4 | TGTGCCAGCAGTTTTACTAGCGGGATGGATGAGCAGTTCTTC | CASSFTSGMDEQFF
. | TRBJ2-5 | few | TRBV5-1 | TGCGCCAGCAGCTTGGCCCCACCTTTGACGGAGACCCAGTACTTC | CASSLAPPLTETQYF
TRBD1 | TRBJ2-7 | . | TRBV5-1 | TGCGCCAGCAGCAAAGGGACAGGGGGCGGCTACGAGCAGTACTTC | CASSKGTGGGYEQYF
TRBD1 | TRBJ2-7 | few | TRBV15 | TGTGCCACCAGCAGAGCGGACAGGGAGGTATCCTACGAGCAGTACTTC | CATSRADREVSYEQYF
. | TRBJ1-5 | few | TRBV9 | TGTGCCAGCAGCGCCCTTTTAGGTCAGCCCCAGCATTTT | CASSALLGQPQHF
. | TRBJ2-1 | few | TRBV24-1 | TGTGCCACCAGTGATTTCGGCCCTAGGGTTACTGAGCAGTTCTTC | CATSDFGPRVTEQFF
TRBD1 | TRBJ2-7 | few | TRBV5-6 | TGTGCCAGCAGCCTGTTTCAGGGGGCGGTCGGGCAGTACTTC | CASSLFQGAVGQYF
. | TRBJ2-4 | few | TRBV20-1 | TGCAGTGCCGAAACCATACAGGGACGGGACATTCAGTACTTC | CSAETIQGRDIQYF
. | TRBJ2-1 | once | TRBV20-1 | TGCAGTGCTCTGCTAGCGCTGAGCTCCTACAATGAGCAGTTCTTC | CSALLALSSYNEQFF
. | TRBJ2-5 | . | TRBV9 | TGTGCCAGCAGCTCGTTCTCCCCCCTGGGAGGGGGATTTCAAGAGACCCAGTACTTC | CASSSFSPLGGGFQETQYF
. | TRBJ1-1 | few | TRBV9 | TGTGCCAGCAGCGCAGTCGGGGGTGAAGCTTTCTTT | CASSAVGGEAFF
TRBD1 | TRBJ1-1 | . | TRBV5-1 | TGCGCCAGCAGCCCCTGGACAGGGCTTATGAACACTGAAGCTTTCTTT | CASSPWTGLMNTEAFF
. | TRBJ1-1 | few | TRBV24-1 | TGTGCCACCAGTTCCGGGGCTGAAGCTTTCTTT | CATSSGAEAFF
TRBD2 | TRBJ2-2 | . | TRBV7-8 | TGTGCCAGCAGCGGACCATACGGGGGGTCCGGGGAGCTGTTTTTT | CASSGPYGGSGELFF
TRBD2 | TRBJ2-1 | few | TRBV4-2 | TGTGCCAGCAGCCAAGATTTCCCAGCGGGAGGACGGGAGCAGTTCTTC | CASSQDFPAGGREQFF
. | TRBJ2-3 | few | TRBV11-2 | TGTGCCAGCAGCTTAGGTTTTCGCGGGAATACGCAGTATTTT | CASSLGFRGNTQYF
TRBD1 | TRBJ2-1 | . | TRBV27 | TGTGCCAGCAGTTTTTCCCGGGACAGGGGGCTCTACAATGAGCAGTTCTTC | CASSFSRDRGLYNEQFF
. | TRBJ2-1 | . | TRBV12-3/TRBV12-4 | TGTGCCAGCAGTCCGGCGCACAATGAGCAGTTCTTC | CASSPAHNEQFF
. | TRBJ2-5 | . | TRBV21-1 | TGTGCCAGCAGGGCGGGACAGCTCCAAGAGACCCAGTACTTC | CASRAGQLQETQYF
TRBD1 | TRBJ2-7 | few | TRBV19 | TGTGCCAGTAGTATTGACAGGGGGATGCACGAGCAGTACTTC | CASSIDRGMHEQYF
TRBD1 | TRBJ1-5 | . | TRBV29-1 | TGCAGCTCCGACAGGGGTCCGGCCAATCAGCCCCAGCATTTT | CSSDRGPANQPQHF
TRBD1 | TRBJ1-2 | . | TRBV27 | TGTGCCAGCAGTTTCGGGACAGGGCACTACACCTTC | CASSFGTGHYTF
TRBD2 | TRBJ2-2 | few | TRBV7-8 | TGTGCCAGCAGCCCCTGGGCGGGAGGGCGGACCGGGGAGCTGTTTTTT | CASSPWAGGRTGELFF
. | TRBJ2-3 | many | TRBV11-2 | TGTGCCAGCAGCGGTATACAGGGCCCCCTCACAGATACGCAGTATTTT | CASSGIQGPLTDTQYF
TRBD1 | TRBJ2-2 | . | TRBV10-3 | TGTGCCATCAGTGAGCTGGACAGGGACACCGGGGAGCTGTTTTTT | CAISELDRDTGELFF
TRBD2 | TRBJ2-1 | . | TRBV6-2/TRBV6-3 | TGTGCCAGCAGCCTACGGGTTAGGGGACTAGCGGGAGGGAGCTCCTACAATGAGCAGTTCTTC | CASSLRVRGLAGGSSYNEQFF
TRBD1 | TRBJ2-1 | few | TRBV24-1 | TGTGCCACCAGTGAACCTAGACAGGGGGTCTACAATGAGCAGTTCTTC | CATSEPRQGVYNEQFF
. | TRBJ1-3 | . | TRBV18 | TGTGCCAGCTCACCGACCGTGGAAAACACCATATATTTT | CASSPTVENTIYF
. | TRBJ1-2 | few | TRBV4-1 | TGCGCCAGCAGCCCGTGGTATGGAGAGGCGCCTAACTATGGCTACACCTTC | CASSPWYGEAPNYGYTF
. | TRBJ2-2 | . | TRBV12-3/TRBV12-4 | TGTGCCAGCAGTTTCCCTTTGGCGCCGGGAGCCGGGGAGCTGTTTTTT | CASSFPLAPGAGELFF
TRBD2 | TRBJ2-1 | few | TRBV10-3 | TGTGCCATCAGCCCTAGCGGGAGGGCCTCCTACAATGAGCAGTTCTTC | CAISPSGRASYNEQFF
. | TRBJ2-7 | . | TRBV29-1 | TGCAGCGTTGAAGGAGGGCTAGAGTTAGGCGAGCAGTACTTC | CSVEGGLELGEQYF
. | TRBJ2-3 | few | TRBV6-5 | TGTGCCAGCAGTTCGAACCCTAGCACAGATACGCAGTATTTT | CASSSNPSTDTQYF
. | TRBJ2-1 | . | TRBV7-3 | TGTGCCAGCAGCTTAATGAGCCGGGATGAGCAGTTCTTC | CASSLMSRDEQFF